This TCR beta chain derives from a study of cytotoxic CD8 clonotypes in ibrutinib-treated CLL. Whole-study context: Among patients, about 24 responded partially and 2 completely; around 14 then stayed remitted and some twelve progressed after median around 68 months.

Clones were read by immunoSEQ multiplex PCR, and TCRdb kept only the in-frame ones, dropping some. The sample shows over 200,000 clones, 70% of them seen only once. Between the trimmed V and J ends, which lost 4 bases and 2 bases, there was a span of 5 bases. This CDR3 region has 12 residues. Germline V gene sequence: CDR1 SGHRS, CDR2 YFSETQ. The gene calls are TRBV5-1 and TRBJ2-3; D is unresolved. The sequence came from a human donor with chronic lymphocytic leukemia. The specimen was PBMCs, collected after 12 months of ibrutinib treatment. The CDR3 nucleotides are TGCGCCAGCAGCGCAAACACAGATACGCAGTATTTT. This translates into CASSANTDTQYF.